The present T cell receptor (beta chain) was sequenced within a study of early T cells in non-severe SARS-CoV-2 infection (dated by TCRdb to the early 2020s). In the study overall: Because TCR sequencing relied on bulk RNA taken from unsorted whole blood, pairing of alpha and beta chains was not possible.

Library creation used 5' RACE. Sequenced using a NextSeq 500. To correct for sequencing error and PCR bias, the TCR library protocol tagged individual cDNA molecules with unique molecular identifiers. Both TCR alpha and beta chains were sequenced, and tight co-correlation was observed between alpha and beta sequence abundances in each sample. As for the original processing: Decombinator V4 was used to annotate TCR sequences for V gene, J gene and CDR3. Expanded TCRs were defined as changing significantly between any two time points under a Poisson model with p below 0.0001. TCR abundances were normalised to the total number of TCRs sequenced per sample and were expressed as counts per million. TRAV1-2 paired with TRAJ12, TRAJ20 or TRAJ33 defined MAIT TCRs, while TRAV10 paired with TRAJ18 defined iNKT TCRs. VDJdb, accessed on 1 November 2021, was searched for TCRs annotated for CMV, EBV and SARS-CoV-2, and TCRs annotated for more than one antigen were excluded. In TCRdb, the public reads were trimmed at Q25 with fastp and aligned with MiXCR, with productive beta chains retained. Duplicate CDR3 protein sequences are folded into a single record with the most common DNA and genes. The V and J calls here are based on TCRdb, not the publication. In all, the sample holds about 89,000 distinct CDR3 sequences, and approximately 14% of those were seen once. Clones ranked in the top ten supply 0.58% of the sample.

A case-control design nested within a healthcare worker cohort in London, UK, was used, with weekly nasopharyngeal swab PCR tests and blood sampling performed. Between 23 and 31 March 2020, the week of the UK lockdown, healthcare workers were enrolled and then followed up weekly for as long as 16 weeks. V and J are truncated by 8 bases and 5 bases respectively, leaving an intervening sequence of 12 bases. For CDR1 and CDR2, the germline V gene lists SQVTM and ANQGSEA. Spanning cysteine to phenylalanine, the CDR3 consists of 11 amino acids. Only the CDR3 portion is preserved as DNA: 33 bases, with reading frame beginning at the first base. This clonotype was observed a handful of times. This clone's antigen is unknown. Base quality data are lacking; no much larger clone is found one base away. Overall results and qualifications from the work: VDJdb matching was skewed toward anti-spike CD8 responses, so virus-specific expansions were likely underestimated and private and CD4 specificities were missed.

The specimen sequenced was whole blood. The chain is made from TRBV29-1 and TRBJ2-5, with the D gene too uncertain to name. The receptor was derived from an adult who was a healthcare worker with PCR-confirmed SARS-CoV-2 infection or an uninfected control (not recorded which). The nucleotide sequence reads as follows: TGCAGCTTCTGTACGTCCGAGACCCAGTACTTC. Its protein is CSFCTSETQYF. The full variable domain, with segments outside the CDR3 supplied by the reference TRBV29-1 and TRBJ2-5 proteins, appears as SAVISQKPSRDICQRGTSLTIQCQVDSQVTMMFWYRQQPGQSLTLIATANQGSEATYESGFVIDKFPISRPNLTFSTLTVSNMSPEDSSIYLCSFCTSETQYFGPGTRLLVL.